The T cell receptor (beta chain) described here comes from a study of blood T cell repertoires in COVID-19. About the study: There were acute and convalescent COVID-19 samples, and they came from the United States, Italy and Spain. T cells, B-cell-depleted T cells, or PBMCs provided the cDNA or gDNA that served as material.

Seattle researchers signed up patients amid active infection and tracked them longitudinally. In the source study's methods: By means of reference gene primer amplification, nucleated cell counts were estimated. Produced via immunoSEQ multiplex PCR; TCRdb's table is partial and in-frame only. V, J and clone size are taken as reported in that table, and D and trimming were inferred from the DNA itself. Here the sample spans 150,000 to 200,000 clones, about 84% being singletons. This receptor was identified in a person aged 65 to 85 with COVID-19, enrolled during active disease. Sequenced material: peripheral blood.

The CDR3 DNA reads TGCGCCAGCCGGCAGGCGTCGAGCTATAATTCACCCCTCCACTTT. This encodes CASRQASSYNSPLHF. The chain joins TRBV10-1 to TRBJ1-6; D ambiguous. This CDR3 has 15 amino acids. Germline CDR1 WNHNN, CDR2 SYGVQD (reference sequence). Trimming removed 8 bases from V and 3 bases from J, with 14 bases in between.